A single sample is the source of the 15 T cell receptor beta chains below, sequenced in a study of T cell repertoires in cytomegalovirus infection. The antigens of these receptors remain unknown. One entry per CDR3 protein, called by TCRdb with MiXCR from the reads. Of roughly 990,000 distinct CDR3 sequences listed, around a third are singletons. Material: cultured CD8+ T cells from PBMCs, obtained from culture after CMV antigen stimulation. The receptors originated from a human donor in good health (CMV status not recorded). Some clones in this sample may be carry-over from other donors' samples.

The chain recombines TRBV7-6 with TRBJ2-2, with a possible D match to TRBD1 (6 bases). Trimming removed 5 bases at V and 0 bases at J, with 13 bases between. CDR3 length: 16 amino acids. Per the germline V gene, CDR1 is SGHVS and CDR2 is FNYEAQ. The CDR3 coding sequence is TGTGCCAGCAGCCCCAAGGGGGAACCGAACACCGGGGAGCTGTTTTTT. It is translated as CASSPKGEPNTGELFF.

At least ten counts were recorded for this clonotype. The rearrangement joins TRBV7-2 to TRBJ2-7, with 9 bases lining up with TRBD1. The germline gives CDR1 SGHTA, CDR2 FQGNSA. The CDR3 loop spans 14 amino acids. The ends lost 1 base at V and 4 bases at J; junction bases unmatched: 2. The CDR3 coding sequence is TGTGCCAGCAGCTTAGTACAGGGGGCTTACGAGCAGTACTTC. Protein sequence: CASSLVQGAYEQYF. Full variable domain (outside the CDR3, taken from reference TRBV7-2 and TRBJ2-7): GAGVSQSPSNKVTEKGKDVELRCDPISGHTALYWYRQSLGQGLEFLIYFQGNSAPDKSGLPSDRFSAERTGGSVSTLTIQRTQQEDSAVYLCASSLVQGAYEQYFGPGTRLTVT.

This clonotype was detected ten times or more. V gene TRBV7-6 combines with J gene TRBJ2-5, with 10 bases lining up with TRBD2. The CDR3 runs 15 residues. Germline V gene data show CDR1 as SGHVS and CDR2 as FNYEAQ. V shed 5 bases and J 8 bases; nucleotides not matched to a gene: 11. This CDR3 is CASSETSGASKTQYF. The DNA for the CDR3 is TGTGCCAGCAGCGAAACTAGCGGGGCCTCCAAAACCCAGTACTTC.

This clonotype has more than one count but fewer than ten. The chain combines TRBV7-9 with TRBJ2-7, with a weak D call TRBD1 (5 bases). Germline V gene data show CDR1 as SEHNR and CDR2 as FQNEAQ (reference sequence). V was cut by 11 bases and J by 2 bases, with 13 bases left in between. The CDR3 contains 12 residues. In DNA form, the CDR3 reads TGTGCCGGGTCGACAGTCCCCTACGAGCAGTACTTC. Amino acids: CAGSTVPYEQYF.

This clonotype was counted only a few times. V and J are TRBV9 and TRBJ1-2; no reliable D call. V shed 3 bases and J shed 3 bases, with 15 bases lying between them. This CDR3 region has 15 residues. Germline V gene sequence: CDR1 SGDLS, CDR2 YYNGEE. The DNA of the CDR3 is TGTGCCAGCAGCGCTACCTGGGAAGGGCACTATGGCTACACCTTC. Its translation is CASSATWEGHYGYTF.

This rearrangement joins TRBV20-1 to TRBJ2-1; 7 bases fit TRBD2. V gave up 1 base and J gave up 4 bases; unmatched junction bases: 4. This CDR3 has 14 amino acids. The germline V gene has CDR1 DFQATT and CDR2 SNEGSKA (reference sequence). The CDR3 nucleotides are TGCAGTGCTAGAGGGGCTAGCGGTTACAATGAGCAGTTCTTC. Residues: CSARGASGYNEQFF.

This clonotype occurred once. The chain uses TRBV13 and TRBJ2-1; TRBD2 agrees at 10 bases. The CDR3 is 14 amino acids. CDR1 is PRHDT, CDR2 FYEKMQ, per germline (reference sequence). V was clipped by 8 bases and J by 3 bases; unmatched bases: 4. In DNA, the CDR3 is TGTGCCAGCGGGGAGCGGGGGGGCTACAATGAGCAGTTCTTC. The encoded protein is CASGERGGYNEQFF.

About this clonotype itself: At one end the junction does not follow the germline gene, possibly because of a read error. The chain couples TRBV28 to TRBJ1-2, with 8 positions matching TRBD1. Germline V gene data show CDR1 as MDHEN and CDR2 as SYDVKM. The CDR3 runs to 15 residues. CDR3 DNA: TGTGCTAGCAGCCGCCGCAGGGGGCATTACGGAGGCTACACCTTC. This codes for CASSRRRGHYGGYTF.

This clonotype was found once. V and J are TRBV6-6 and TRBJ1-1; unclear D gene. This CDR3 is built from 14 residues. The V end lost 5 bases, the J end lost 8 bases, and 18 bases lay between the germline ends. The germline V gene has CDR1 MNHNY and CDR2 SVGAGI (reference sequence). The CDR3 nucleotides are TGTGCCAGCAGTACCGATGGATGGACGGAGGAAGCTTTCTTT. It translates to CASSTDGWTEEAFF.

There are many counts of this clonotype. This chain links TRBV6-1 with TRBJ2-1; the match to TRBD1 covers 8 bases. This CDR3 region has 15 residues. Per the germline V gene, CDR1 is MNHNS and CDR2 is SASEGT. The J segment lost 0 bases and the V segment lost 4 bases, leaving 2 bases of the junction unmatched. This CDR3 is CASSAGQASYNEQFF. CDR3 DNA: TGTGCCAGCAGTGCGGGACAGGCCTCCTACAATGAGCAGTTCTTC.

This rearrangement joins TRBV10-3 to TRBJ2-5; 8 bases map to TRBD1. The CDR3 has 14 amino acids. Germline loops: CDR1 ENHRY, CDR2 SYGVKD. V was clipped by 6 bases and J by 2 bases; unmatched bases: 5. The CDR3 DNA sequence: TGTGCCATCAGGCCAGGGGGCGAACAAGAGACCCAGTACTTC. Protein sequence: CAIRPGGEQETQYF.

J is TRBJ2-1 and V is TRBV7-9, with 9 nucleotides matching TRBD2. This CDR3 is built from 15 residues. V lost 1 base and J lost 6; bases outside the gene matches: 4. The germline V gene has CDR1 SEHNR and CDR2 FQNEAQ (reference sequence). The CDR3 DNA sequence: TGTGCCAGCAGCTTAGTTAGCGGGGGCCCCAATGAGCAGTTCTTC. Protein sequence: CASSLVSGGPNEQFF.

The rearrangement links TRBV6-1 to TRBJ1-5; TRBD1 might be the D (5 bases). The CDR3 contains 15 residues. Germline V gene sequence: CDR1 MNHNS, CDR2 SASEGT. V lost 3 bases, J lost 1 base, and 10 bases lay in between. This CDR3 reads CASSEDITSNQPQHF. The CDR3 region has the DNA TGTGCCAGCAGTGAGGACATTACGAGCAATCAGCCCCAGCATTTT.

This clonotype has just a few counts. This chain links TRBV4-1 with TRBJ2-5; 8 bases fit TRBD2. The germline V gene has CDR1 MGHRA and CDR2 YSYEKL. The trim removed 4 bases at V and 0 bases at J, leaving 13 bases unmatched. The CDR3 extends over 18 amino acids. This CDR3 is CASSPLTSGGLYQETQYF. The CDR3 DNA is TGCGCCAGCAGCCCGCTAACGAGCGGGGGCCTGTACCAAGAGACCCAGTACTTC.

This clonotype was detected only a few times. The J gene is TRBJ1-2, the V gene TRBV6-2 or TRBV6-3; tentative D call: TRBD1 (5 bases). Germline loops: CDR1 MNHEY, CDR2 SVGEGT. The V end lost 7 bases, the J end lost 8 bases, and 17 bases lay between the germline ends. CDR3 length: 13 residues. CDR3 DNA: TGTGCCAGCACCTACGGGCAGGGCGGCGGCTACACCTTC. Translating gives CASTYGQGGGYTF.